This passage covers 8 T cell receptor beta chains from one sample sequenced in a study of identical twins. Each CDR3 protein gets one entry after TCRdb re-called the 5' RACE reads with MiXCR. Here the sample spans about 790,000 distinct CDR3 sequences, roughly 18% being singletons. This sample was also put to use in a study of T cells expressing NK-cell markers.

The sample consisted of PBMCs. Source of these receptors: a woman in her late teens or twenties in good health.

This clonotype occurred a few times. This rearrangement joins TRBV11-2 to TRBJ2-7; D is uncertain. The CDR3 has 13 amino acids. Germline V gene data show CDR1 as SGHAT and CDR2 as FQNNGV. The V gene lost 3 bases and the J gene lost 9 bases, with 15 bases spanning the gap. As DNA, the CDR3 is TGTGCCAGCAGCTTCAGTCAATCTAGGCGGCAGTACTTC. Translated: CASSFSQSRRQYF.

This clonotype was seen a few times. The chain carries TRBV6-2 or TRBV6-3 and TRBJ1-2, with D uncertain. Germline assignment: CDR1 MNHEY and CDR2 SVGEGT. The CDR3 sequence is 16 residues long. The V end lost 0 bases, the J end lost 2 bases, and 13 bases lay between the germline ends. The CDR3 bases are TGTGCCAGCAGTTACTCGGTCCGGCTGACAAACTATGGCTACACCTTC. Its translation: CASSYSVRLTNYGYTF.

This clonotype was recorded only once. CDR3 bases: TGTGCCAGCTCACCGCATGGGGCAGGAGCCATCCCCTACGAGCAGTACTTC. Translating it yields CASSPHGAGAIPYEQYF. The chain recombines TRBV18 with TRBJ2-7; D might be TRBD1 (5 bases). CDR3 size: 17 residues. V lost 3 bases to trimming and J lost 2 bases, with 20 bases between them. The V gene's germline CDR1 is KGHSH and CDR2 LQKENI.

This rearrangement joins TRBV15 to TRBJ2-3, with D uncertain. Per the germline V gene, CDR1 is LNHNV and CDR2 is YYDKDF (reference sequence). Trimming took 0 bases from V and 0 from J, leaving 7 bases between them. The CDR3 loop spans 15 amino acids. CDR3 protein: CATSRDGLSTDTQYF. In nucleotides, the CDR3 is TGTGCCACCAGCAGAGACGGTCTTAGCACAGATACGCAGTATTTT.

CDR3 in amino acids: CASNGQVASNGYTF. The CDR3 DNA reads TGTGCCAGCAACGGACAGGTCGCCAGTAATGGCTACACCTTC. The chain couples TRBV12-3 or TRBV12-4 to TRBJ1-2, with 7 bases lining up with TRBD1. V shed 7 bases and J 6 bases; nucleotides not matched to a gene: 11. The CDR3 loop spans 14 amino acids.

The V and J genes are TRBV12-3 or TRBV12-4 and TRBJ2-5; 8 bases align to TRBD2. V lost 7 bases, J lost 5 bases, and 9 bases stayed unmatched. The CDR3 is made up of 14 amino acids. CDR3 amino acids: CASNPGTRRETQYF. Here the CDR3 DNA reads TGTGCCAGCAACCCCGGGACTAGGAGGGAGACCCAGTACTTC.

This clonotype turned up a few times. The chain employs TRBV20-1 and TRBJ2-1, with 10 bases lining up with TRBD2. V was pared by 6 bases and J by 9 bases, with 8 bases of the junction left unmatched. CDR3 length: 13 residues. The germline V gene has CDR1 DFQATT and CDR2 SNEGSKA (reference sequence). As DNA, the CDR3 is TGCAGTGCAACACTAGCGGGACGGTTTGAGCAGTTCTTC. Encoded protein: CSATLAGRFEQFF.

This clonotype was counted between two and nine times. At one end, the junction sequence differs from germline, possibly due to a read error. The chain uses TRBV7-9 and TRBJ1-1; possibly TRBD1 for D (6 bases). This CDR3 contains 13 residues. CDR1 and CDR2 from the germline V gene are SEHNR and FQNEAQ (reference sequence). Here the CDR3 DNA reads TGTGCCAGCAGCCCGCCACAGGGATCTGAGGCTTTCTTT. This sequence encodes CASSPPQGSEAFF.